The 12 T cell receptor beta chains in this list originate from one sample, sequenced in a study of blood T cells in healthy people across ages. The authors ran a second PCR of about 6 to 11 cycles using a sample-barcoded 5' primer and a J-beta primer mix. TCRdb passed the 5' RACE reads through MiXCR, listing each CDR3 protein once. The sample carries hundreds of thousands of distinct CDR3 sequences, 20% to 30% recorded once. This sample also appeared in a second study, on T cells of mothers and their children.

The material sequenced was blood. Every receptor here comes from a boy younger than 18 in good health.

The chain combines TRBV5-1 with TRBJ2-5; tentative D call: TRBD1 (5 bases). The end of the DNA fits TRBJ2-1 better, so the J call may be wrong. This CDR3 comprises 11 residues. CDR1 is SGHRS and CDR2 is YFSETQ in the germline V gene. Written as DNA, the CDR3 is TGCGCCAGCACAGGGTACAATGAGCAGTTCTTC. Translating it yields CASTGYNEQFF.

This clonotype was detected only a few times. The CDR3 sequence is CASSQRLARETQYF. The CDR3 coding sequence is TGTGCCAGCAGCCAGAGACTAGCTCGAGAGACCCAGTACTTC. J is TRBJ2-5 and V is TRBV7-2; 7 bases fit TRBD2. The V gene end was trimmed by 5 bases and the J gene end by 4 bases; junction bases not matched to a gene: 7. The CDR3 is made up of 14 amino acids. The V gene's germline CDR1 is SGHTA and CDR2 FQGNSA.

This clonotype turned up a few times. The J gene is TRBJ1-5, the V gene TRBV12-3 or TRBV12-4; D not certain. V was clipped by 6 bases and J by 7 bases, with 13 bases between them. The CDR3 sequence is 13 residues long. CDR3 nucleotide sequence: TGTGCCAGCAGCCCCGTCCCCGGGCAGCCCCAGCATTTT. This encodes CASSPVPGQPQHF.

The chain is built from TRBV12-3 or TRBV12-4 and TRBJ2-5, with TRBD1 matching 9 bases. The J call is in doubt because the DNA end fits TRBJ2-1 better. This CDR3 is 13 amino acids long. CDR3 region: CASRTPTGGEQFF. CDR3 sequence (DNA): TGTGCCAGCAGAACTCCGACAGGGGGTGAGCAGTTCTTC.

The V gene is TRBV28, the J gene TRBJ1-4, with TRBD1 matching over 7 bases. The CDR3 extends over 14 amino acids. Germline CDR1 reads MDHEN; CDR2 reads SYDVKM. Trimming removed 8 bases from V and 6 bases from J; junction bases left unmatched: 9. CDR3 residues: CASSNRDRDEKLFF. The CDR3 coding sequence is TGTGCCAGCTCGAACCGGGACAGAGATGAAAAACTGTTTTTT.

V is TRBV7-8 and J is TRBJ2-2, with TRBD1 matching over 8 bases. CDR1 and CDR2 from the germline V gene are SGHVS and FQNEAQ. The J segment lost 6 bases and the V segment lost 6 bases, leaving 12 bases of the junction unmatched. This CDR3 has 16 residues. The CDR3 is CASRSTGGTYAGELFF. The DNA for the CDR3 is TGTGCCAGCAGATCTACAGGGGGAACCTATGCCGGGGAGCTGTTTTTT.

The table lists this clonotype with a few counts. The V and J genes are TRBV29-1 and TRBJ2-1; 9 nucleotides match TRBD1. CDR3 length: 13 amino acids. V shed 4 bases and J 7 bases; nucleotides not matched to a gene: 5. Germline V gene sequence: CDR1 SQVTM, CDR2 ANQGSEA. CDR3 protein: CSVVADRGNEQFF. DNA for the CDR3: TGCAGCGTTGTTGCGGACAGGGGTAATGAGCAGTTCTTC.

This clonotype was counted a few times. The chain has TRBV6-1 and TRBJ2-6, with D uncertain. In germline, CDR1 is MNHNS, CDR2 SASEGT. V was pared by 5 bases and J by 7 bases, with 12 bases between. This CDR3 region has 14 residues. This chain's CDR3 is CASSLSSIANVLTF. CDR3 in DNA: TGTGCCAGCAGTCTATCCTCTATAGCCAACGTCCTGACTTTC.

This clonotype occurred a few times. The V gene is TRBV9, the J gene TRBJ2-1; TRBD2 aligns across 9 bases. Matching the DNA end better, TRBJ2-5 makes the J call doubtful. CDR3 length: 15 amino acids. Germline V gene data show CDR1 as SGDLS and CDR2 as YYNGEE. In DNA, the CDR3 is TGTGCCAGCAGCGACCCGACTAGCGGTTTGGAGACCCAGTACTTC. Translating gives CASSDPTSGLETQYF.

The chain has TRBV7-2 and TRBJ1-2; weak D call: TRBD1 (5 bases). V dropped 5 bases and J dropped 8 bases, with 15 bases sitting between them. The CDR3 consists of 13 residues. From germline, CDR1 is SGHTA and CDR2 FQGNSA. The CDR3 DNA sequence: TGTGCCAGCAGCCTTTGGGGGGTTGGAGGCTACACCTTC. This sequence encodes CASSLWGVGGYTF.

The CDR3 reads CASSSGLAHSTDTQYF. The CDR3 DNA reads as TGTGCCAGCAGCTCAGGACTAGCCCATAGCACAGATACGCAGTATTTT. J is TRBJ2-3 and V is TRBV7-2; 8 positions match TRBD2. Germline CDR1 reads SGHTA; CDR2 reads FQGNSA. CDR3 length: 16 amino acids. The V segment lost 4 bases and the J segment 0 bases; nucleotides outside the gene matches: 6.

This clonotype was detected a few times. The chain has TRBV9 and TRBJ1-1, with D maybe TRBD1 (6 bases). The CDR3 is made up of 16 amino acids. Trimming removed 2 bases at V and 2 bases at J, with 16 bases between. Germline CDR1 is SGDLS and CDR2 is YYNGEE. As DNA, the CDR3 is TGTGCCAGCAGCGTCGACACACAGGGCCCCAACACTGAAGCTTTCTTT. Protein product: CASSVDTQGPNTEAFF.